These 15 T cell receptor beta chains were sequenced from one sample in a study of blood T cell repertoires in COVID-19 (dated by TCRdb to 2018 to 2021). The library was produced with the immunoSEQ multiplex PCR assay. The immuneACCESS repertoire file appears here via TCRdb, limited to in-frame rearrangements. These files lack a portion of the clones; in checked studies, under half of the deficit traces to unresolved V genes, and the cause of the others is not known. In this sample the table shows over 120,000 clones, more than 65% of which occur a single time. Jointly, the top ten make up 4% of the sample. Sequencing was carried out using peripheral blood. The receptors originated from a woman aged 55-69 years with acute or convalescent COVID-19.

V usage is TRBV27 and J usage is TRBJ1-2; D is undetermined. Germline CDR1 MNHEY, CDR2 SMNVEV (reference sequence). Trimming cost V 3 bases and J 1 base, with 12 bases left between them. This CDR3 spans 15 amino acids. The DNA of the CDR3 is TGTGCCAGCAGTTTTAGGGAGGGAGTTAACTATGGCTACACCTTC. This encodes CASSFREGVNYGYTF.

The rearrangement uses TRBV28 and TRBJ2-1, with 9 bases fitting TRBD1. V was clipped by 5 bases and J by 7 bases; unmatched bases: 12. The CDR3 runs to 16 residues. Germline V gene data show CDR1 as MDHEN and CDR2 as SYDVKM. The CDR3 region is CASSLYGTGKWNEQFF. The CDR3 bases are TGTGCCAGCAGTCTGTACGGGACAGGGAAGTGGAATGAGCAGTTCTTC.

This sequence joins TRBV27 and TRBJ2-5; 12 nucleotides align to TRBD2. Germline V gene sequence: CDR1 MNHEY, CDR2 SMNVEV (reference sequence). The CDR3 has 15 residues. The V segment lost 4 bases and the J segment 4 bases; nucleotides outside the gene matches: 4. CDR3 residues: CASSWSSGRAETQYF. The CDR3 DNA sequence: TGTGCCAGCAGTTGGTCTAGCGGGAGGGCAGAGACCCAGTACTTC.

This clone was counted only a few times. This sequence joins TRBV29-1 and TRBJ1-5; D possibly corresponds to TRBD1 (5 bases). The CDR3 loop spans 15 amino acids. CDR1 and CDR2 (germline): SQVTM, ANQGSEA. Deletions cut 6 bases from V and 0 bases from J, with 15 bases between. In nucleotides, the CDR3 is TGCAGCGTAAGGGCAGGGATAAATAGCAATCAGCCCCAGCATTTT. Its translation is CSVRAGINSNQPQHF.

The V gene is TRBV7-9, the J gene TRBJ1-1; 8 bases line up with TRBD1. Germline CDR1 reads SEHNR; CDR2 reads FQNEAQ (reference sequence). There are 15 residues in the CDR3. The V segment lost 2 bases and the J segment 6 bases; nucleotides outside the gene matches: 8. This chain's CDR3 is CASSLQGALYSEAFF. CDR3 DNA: TGTGCCAGCAGCTTACAGGGGGCGCTGTACTCTGAAGCTTTCTTT.

The chain employs TRBV6-5 and TRBJ1-2, with D unclear. V lost 6 bases and J lost 8, with 10 bases in between. CDR3 length equals 11 residues. Per germline, CDR1 MNHEY and CDR2 SVGAGI. The CDR3 reads CASRSVGGYTF. The CDR3 nucleotides read TGTGCCAGCAGGAGCGTTGGGGGCTACACCTTC.

A few counts support this clone. CDR3 protein: CASVYSGNTIYF. The CDR3 DNA reads TGTGCCAGTGTATACTCTGGAAACACCATATATTTT. This chain connects TRBV19 to TRBJ1-3; D remains ambiguous. The ends were cut back, 8 bases at V and 0 bases at J, with 5 bases in the middle. The CDR3 covers 12 residues. Looked up from germline, CDR1 is LNHDA and CDR2 is SQIVND (reference sequence).

The chain recombines TRBV6-5 with TRBJ2-1, with D possibly being TRBD1 (6 bases). Trimming shortened V by 6 bases and J by 0 bases, and 12 bases separated the two germline ends. The CDR3 is made up of 15 amino acids. Looked up from germline, CDR1 is MNHEY and CDR2 is SVGAGI. The CDR3: CASRSGGSSYNEQFF. For the CDR3, the DNA is TGTGCCAGCAGGTCTGGGGGCAGCTCCTACAATGAGCAGTTCTTC.

This clone was found once. This chain connects TRBV28 to TRBJ2-1; tentative D call: TRBD2 (7 bases). V was clipped by 5 bases and J by 6 bases, with 20 bases between them. This CDR3 region has 16 residues. Germline V gene data show CDR1 as MDHEN and CDR2 as SYDVKM. In DNA form, the CDR3 reads TGTGCCAGCAGTAGGACAGCAGGGCGGGAGAGCAATGAGCAGTTCTTC. Its translation: CASSRTAGRESNEQFF.

This chain joins TRBV3-1 (or the pseudogene TRBV3-2) and TRBJ2-3, with 13 bases lining up with TRBD2. The V gene's germline CDR1 is LGHDT and CDR2 YNNKEL (reference sequence). CDR3 length equals 17 residues. After removal of 5 bases from V and 5 bases from J, the junction contained 10 bases not matched to a gene. DNA for the CDR3: TGTGCCAGCAGCTGGACTAGCGGGAGCGGTTGGAAAGATACGCAGTATTTT. It specifies CASSWTSGSGWKDTQYF.

V and J are TRBV12-3 or TRBV12-4 and TRBJ1-1; D is possibly TRBD1 (6 bases). V lost 1 base, J lost 11 bases, and 14 bases lay in between. This CDR3 has 13 residues. The DNA for the CDR3 is TGTGCCAGCAGTTTAGGTGACCGGGGGGCTGCTTTCTTT. It translates to CASSLGDRGAAFF.

The genes are TRBV5-1 and TRBJ2-7, with 8 nucleotides matching TRBD1. V dropped 0 bases and J dropped 2; count of bases not matched to a gene: 4. Germline V CDR1 and CDR2: SGHRS, YFSETQ. This CDR3 is 15 amino acids long. The DNA for the CDR3 is TGCGCCAGCAGCTTGGCTGGGACAGGCGCCTACGAGCAGTACTTC. Translated: CASSLAGTGAYEQYF. Complete variable domain (other parts from reference TRBV5-1 and TRBJ2-7): KAGVTQTPRYLIKTRGQQVTLSCSPISGHRSVSWYQQTPGQGLQFLFEYFSETQRNKGNFPGRFSGRQFSNSRSEMNVSTLELGDSALYLCASSLAGTGAYEQYFGPGTRLTVT.

V is TRBV24-1 and J is TRBJ2-5; TRBD1 agrees at 12 bases. Trimming at V came to 4 bases and at J to 5 bases, leaving 10 bases not matched to a gene. Per the germline V gene, CDR1 is KGHDR and CDR2 is SFDVKD. The length of the CDR3 is 17 residues. CDR3 in amino acids: CATSDILGTGGGETQYF. In DNA, the CDR3 is TGTGCCACCAGTGACATACTGGGGACAGGGGGCGGGGAGACCCAGTACTTC.

This clone has more than one count but fewer than ten. The chain employs TRBV7-8 and TRBJ1-5; 8 positions agree with TRBD1. In germline, CDR1 is SGHVS, CDR2 FQNEAQ. The CDR3 has 17 amino acids. With V trimmed by 10 bases and J by 2 bases, 16 bases remained unmatched. The CDR3 protein is CATTLRGRSTGNQPQHF. The DNA of the CDR3 is TGTGCCACCACCCTCAGGGGGCGGAGTACTGGCAATCAGCCCCAGCATTTT.

This clone was picked up one time. The chain is built from TRBV24-1 and TRBJ2-1; 7 bases fit TRBD2. Germline V gene lookup returns CDR1 KGHDR and CDR2 SFDVKD. V shed 8 bases, J shed 3 bases, and the junction held 3 bases outside the gene matches. The CDR3 covers 13 residues. CDR3 nucleotide sequence: TGTGCCACCAACCAGCGGGGCTACAATGAGCAGTTCTTC. Translated: CATNQRGYNEQFF.